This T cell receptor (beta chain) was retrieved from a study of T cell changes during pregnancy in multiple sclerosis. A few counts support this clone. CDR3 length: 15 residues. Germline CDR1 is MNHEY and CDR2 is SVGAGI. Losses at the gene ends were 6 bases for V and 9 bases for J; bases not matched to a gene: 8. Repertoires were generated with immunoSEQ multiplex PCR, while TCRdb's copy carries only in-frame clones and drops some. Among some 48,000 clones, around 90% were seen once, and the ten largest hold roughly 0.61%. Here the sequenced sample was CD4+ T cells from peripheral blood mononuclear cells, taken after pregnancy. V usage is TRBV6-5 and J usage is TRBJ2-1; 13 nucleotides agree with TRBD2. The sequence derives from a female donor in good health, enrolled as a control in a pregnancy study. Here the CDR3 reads CASRWTSGRKSEQFF. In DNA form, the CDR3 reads TGTGCCAGCAGATGGACTAGCGGGAGAAAGAGTGAGCAGTTCTTC.